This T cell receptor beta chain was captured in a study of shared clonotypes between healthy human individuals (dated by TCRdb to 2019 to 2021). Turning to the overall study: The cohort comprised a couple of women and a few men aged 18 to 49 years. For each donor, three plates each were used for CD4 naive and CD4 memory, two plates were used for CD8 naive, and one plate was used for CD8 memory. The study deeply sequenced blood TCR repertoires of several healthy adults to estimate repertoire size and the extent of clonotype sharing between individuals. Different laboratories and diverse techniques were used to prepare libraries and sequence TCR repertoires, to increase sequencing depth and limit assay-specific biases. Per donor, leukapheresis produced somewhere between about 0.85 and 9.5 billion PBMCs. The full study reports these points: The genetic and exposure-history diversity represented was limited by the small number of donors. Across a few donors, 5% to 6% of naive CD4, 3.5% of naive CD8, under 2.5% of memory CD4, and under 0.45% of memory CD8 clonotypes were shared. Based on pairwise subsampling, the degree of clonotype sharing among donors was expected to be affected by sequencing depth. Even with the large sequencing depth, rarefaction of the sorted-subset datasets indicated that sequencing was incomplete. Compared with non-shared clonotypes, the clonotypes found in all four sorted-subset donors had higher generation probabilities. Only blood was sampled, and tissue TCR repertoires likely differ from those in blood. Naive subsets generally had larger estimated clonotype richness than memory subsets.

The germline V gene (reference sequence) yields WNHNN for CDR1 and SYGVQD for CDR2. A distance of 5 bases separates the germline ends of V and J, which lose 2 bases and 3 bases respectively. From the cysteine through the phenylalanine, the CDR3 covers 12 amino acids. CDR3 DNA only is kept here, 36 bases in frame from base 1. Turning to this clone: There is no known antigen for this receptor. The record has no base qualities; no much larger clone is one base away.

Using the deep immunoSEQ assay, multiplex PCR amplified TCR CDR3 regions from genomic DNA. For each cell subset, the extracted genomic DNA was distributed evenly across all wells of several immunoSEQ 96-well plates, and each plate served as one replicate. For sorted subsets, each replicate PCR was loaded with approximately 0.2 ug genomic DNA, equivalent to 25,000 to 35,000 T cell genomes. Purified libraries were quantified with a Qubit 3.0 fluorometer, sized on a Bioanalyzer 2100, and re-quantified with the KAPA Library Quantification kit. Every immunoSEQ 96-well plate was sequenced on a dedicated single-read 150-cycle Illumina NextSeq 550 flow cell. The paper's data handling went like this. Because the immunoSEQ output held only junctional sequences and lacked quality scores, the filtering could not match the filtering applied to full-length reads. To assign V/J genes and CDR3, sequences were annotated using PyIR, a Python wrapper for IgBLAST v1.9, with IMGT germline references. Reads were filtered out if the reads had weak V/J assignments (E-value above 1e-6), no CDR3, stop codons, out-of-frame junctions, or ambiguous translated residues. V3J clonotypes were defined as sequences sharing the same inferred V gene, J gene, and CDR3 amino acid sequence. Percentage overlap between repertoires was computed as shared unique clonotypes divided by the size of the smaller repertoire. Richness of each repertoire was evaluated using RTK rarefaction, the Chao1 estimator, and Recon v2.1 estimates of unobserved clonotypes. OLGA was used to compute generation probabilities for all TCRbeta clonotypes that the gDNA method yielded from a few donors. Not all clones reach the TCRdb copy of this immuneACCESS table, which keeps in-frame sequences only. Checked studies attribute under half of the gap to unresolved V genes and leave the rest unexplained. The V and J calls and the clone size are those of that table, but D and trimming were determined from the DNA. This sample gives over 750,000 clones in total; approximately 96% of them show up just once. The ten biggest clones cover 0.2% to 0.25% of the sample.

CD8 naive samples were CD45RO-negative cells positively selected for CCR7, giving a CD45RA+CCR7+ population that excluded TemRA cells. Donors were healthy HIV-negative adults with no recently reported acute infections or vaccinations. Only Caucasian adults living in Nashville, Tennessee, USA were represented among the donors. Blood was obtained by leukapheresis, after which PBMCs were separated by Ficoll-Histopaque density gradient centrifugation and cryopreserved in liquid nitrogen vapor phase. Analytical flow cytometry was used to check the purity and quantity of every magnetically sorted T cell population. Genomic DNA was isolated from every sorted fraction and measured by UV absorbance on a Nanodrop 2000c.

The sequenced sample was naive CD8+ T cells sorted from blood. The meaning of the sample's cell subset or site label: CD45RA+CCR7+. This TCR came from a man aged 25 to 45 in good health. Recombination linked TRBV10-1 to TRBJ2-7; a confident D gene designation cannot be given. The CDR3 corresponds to CASSEGIYEQYF. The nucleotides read TGCGCCAGCAGTGAGGGTATCTACGAGCAGTACTTC.